The TCR beta chain described here comes from a study of shared clonotypes between healthy human individuals. TCRdb's table, derived via immunoSEQ multiplex PCR, lists solely in-frame clones and lacks some. Seen here are roughly 2.5 million clones, around nine tenths observed once, and the top ten hold roughly 0.13%. V dropped 6 bases and J dropped 5 bases, with 17 bases sitting between them. CDR1 and CDR2 from the germline V gene are MNHEY and SMNVEV (reference sequence). There are 15 residues in the CDR3. The chain uses TRBV27 and TRBJ1-5; weak D call: TRBD1 (6 bases). This clonotype originated in a man aged 18 to 30 in good health. The sequenced sample consisted of naive CD4+ T cells sorted from blood. The subset: CD45RA+ positively selected. The CDR3 sequence is CASSLEGRGYQPQHF. The CDR3 DNA reads TGTGCCAGCAGCCTGGAGGGCAGGGGATATCAGCCCCAGCATTTT.